Detailed here is one TCR beta chain. The protocol was immunoSEQ multiplex PCR, while the TCRdb copy is restricted to in-frame clones and leaves out a portion. The sample yields about 52,000 clones, roughly nine tenths seen once. This sample was taken from a study of OX40 agonist ivuxolimab in advanced cancers. Collection of blood occurred at baseline, at cycle 4 day 1, and at cycle 7 day 1. CDR3 length: 14 amino acids. V lost 4 bases and J 4 bases, leaving 8 bases between the germline ends. Germline assignment: CDR1 ENHRY and CDR2 SYGVKD. The sequencing used CD4+ or CD8+ T cells sorted from blood, collected in a trial of the OX40 agonist ivuxolimab. This TCR derives from an adult with an advanced solid tumor such as melanoma, head and neck, liver or kidney cancer. V usage is TRBV10-3 and J usage is TRBJ1-6; no reliable D call. The CDR3 DNA sequence: TGTGCCATCAGTGTTAATAGTTATAATTCACCCCTCCACTTT. As protein: CAISVNSYNSPLHF.